These 11 T cell receptor beta chains originate from one sample sequenced in a study of blood T cell repertoires in COVID-19. Profiling relied on immunoSEQ multiplex PCR, and the TCRdb table lists in-frame clones only, not all of them. The sample gives around 150,000 clones, roughly 84% of which show up once; 9.1% is in the top ten. The material sequenced was peripheral blood. The source of these receptors is a woman at least 80 years old with active or convalescent COVID-19.

The chain uses TRBV11-2 and TRBJ2-5, with D possibly being TRBD1 (5 bases). V was trimmed by 3 bases and J by 2 bases, leaving 13 bases between them. The length of the CDR3 is 15 residues. Germline V gives CDR1 SGHAT, CDR2 FQNNGV. The CDR3 DNA is TGTGCCAGCAGCTTGCTAATACAGGCTCAAGAGACCCAGTACTTC. It is translated as CASSLLIQAQETQYF.

The chain links TRBV14 to TRBJ1-3; D is possibly TRBD1 (6 bases). This CDR3 spans 14 amino acids. Germline-derived CDR1 and CDR2 are SGHDN and FVKESK. Trimming stripped 6 bases from V and 2 bases from J, with 11 bases between. The CDR3 DNA is TGTGCCAGCAGATTCACAGGGCCTGGAAACACCATATATTTT. This sequence encodes CASRFTGPGNTIYF.

The chain joins TRBV7-2 to TRBJ2-1, with a tentative D call TRBD2 (6 bases). Trimming cost V 5 bases and J 3 bases, with 14 bases left between them. Germline CDR1 and CDR2: SGHTA and FQGNSA. This CDR3 contains 15 residues. The CDR3 is CASSPPGDLYNEQFF. CDR3 nucleotide sequence: TGTGCCAGCAGCCCCCCGGGGGACCTCTACAATGAGCAGTTCTTC.

The chain recombines TRBV7-2 with TRBJ1-5; 7 nucleotides agree with TRBD1. The CDR3 contains 14 residues. Unmatched junction bases numbered 8, after V lost 5 bases and J lost 7 bases. From germline, CDR1 is SGHTA and CDR2 FQGNSA. CDR3 residues: CASSQGGRSQPQHF. In nucleotides, the CDR3 is TGTGCCAGCAGCCAAGGGGGCCGGAGCCAGCCCCAGCATTTT.

The chain uses TRBV10-3 and TRBJ2-3; 14 bases are a match to TRBD2. The length of the CDR3 is 17 residues. Germline V gene lookup returns CDR1 ENHRY and CDR2 SYGVKD. Trimming took 10 bases from V and 5 from J; bases not matched to a gene: 14. This CDR3 reads CATLHPTSGGAVDTQYF. CDR3 bases: TGTGCCACCTTACACCCGACTAGCGGGGGGGCGGTAGATACGCAGTATTTT.

This clone was detected only once. The rearrangement links TRBV12-3 or TRBV12-4 to TRBJ1-3, with a possible D match to TRBD1 (5 bases). V was trimmed by 8 bases and J by 4 bases, leaving 9 bases between them. The CDR3 covers 12 residues. The CDR3 DNA reads as TGTGCCAGCGGGGGGGGAGGAAACACCATATATTTT. This gives the protein CASGGGGNTIYF.

The genes are TRBV19 and TRBJ1-5; D perhaps matches TRBD1 (5 bases). The length of the CDR3 is 14 residues. Trimming cost V 7 bases and J 2 bases, with 12 bases left between them. Germline V gives CDR1 LNHDA, CDR2 SQIVND (reference sequence). This chain's CDR3 is CASNPPRGNQPQHF. The DNA for the CDR3 is TGTGCCAGTAATCCGCCCAGGGGCAATCAGCCCCAGCATTTT.

The chain is built from TRBV10-3 and TRBJ2-3; no firm D call. Trimming shortened V by 0 bases and J by 4 bases, and 8 bases separated the two germline ends. This CDR3 is 14 amino acids long. Germline V lookup: CDR1 ENHRY, CDR2 SYGVKD. The chain's CDR3 is CAISESTLPDTQYF. CDR3 nucleotides: TGTGCCATCAGTGAGTCGACATTGCCAGATACGCAGTATTTT.

CDR3 sequence (DNA): TGTGCCAGCAGCCCATCCGGGACAGTTAACTATGGCTACACCTTC. This gives the protein CASSPSGTVNYGYTF. This chain links TRBV5-5 with TRBJ1-2, with 7 bases that match TRBD1. Germline trimming cut 4 bases from V and 1 base from J; bases unmatched to any gene: 7. The CDR3 has 15 amino acids. Germline V gene sequence: CDR1 SGHKS, CDR2 YYEKEE (reference sequence).

The chain couples TRBV5-6 to TRBJ1-2, with unresolved D. CDR1 and CDR2 (germline): SGHDT, YYEEEE. The length of the CDR3 is 14 residues. Trimming removed 3 bases at V and 6 bases at J, with 15 bases between. The CDR3 sequence is CASSSLTRADGYTF. In DNA form, the CDR3 reads TGTGCCAGCAGCTCTCTCACGAGGGCGGATGGCTACACCTTC.

This sequence joins TRBV29-1 and TRBJ2-7; a weak D match, TRBD2 (6 bases). Germline assignment: CDR1 SQVTM and CDR2 ANQGSEA. The CDR3 has 12 amino acids. Trimming pared 1 base from V and 5 bases from J, leaving 9 bases between. The CDR3 bases are TGCAGCGTTGAAGGGGGAGGAGACGAGCAGTACTTC. Translation gives CSVEGGGDEQYF.